This note documents a single T cell receptor (beta chain) sequence. Profiling relied on immunoSEQ multiplex PCR, and the TCRdb table lists in-frame clones only, not all of them. Here the sample spans under 100,000 clones, 80% to 90% being singletons. The CDR3 contains 19 residues. V was clipped by 4 bases and J by 1 base; unmatched bases: 16. Germline CDR1 and CDR2: SGHTA and FQGNSA. This sample was included in a study of blood T cell repertoires in COVID-19. About the study: PBMCs, B-cell-depleted T cells, or T cells provided the cDNA or gDNA that made up the material.

Sequenced material: peripheral blood. This chain links TRBV7-2 with TRBJ2-4; 7 nucleotides align to TRBD2. The source of this sequence is a human donor in a cohort sampled during active COVID-19. CDR3 residues: CASSSSVGTTDSAKNIQYF. In nucleotides, the CDR3 is TGTGCCAGCAGCTCGTCCGTTGGGACTACCGATTCGGCCAAAAACATTCAGTACTTC.